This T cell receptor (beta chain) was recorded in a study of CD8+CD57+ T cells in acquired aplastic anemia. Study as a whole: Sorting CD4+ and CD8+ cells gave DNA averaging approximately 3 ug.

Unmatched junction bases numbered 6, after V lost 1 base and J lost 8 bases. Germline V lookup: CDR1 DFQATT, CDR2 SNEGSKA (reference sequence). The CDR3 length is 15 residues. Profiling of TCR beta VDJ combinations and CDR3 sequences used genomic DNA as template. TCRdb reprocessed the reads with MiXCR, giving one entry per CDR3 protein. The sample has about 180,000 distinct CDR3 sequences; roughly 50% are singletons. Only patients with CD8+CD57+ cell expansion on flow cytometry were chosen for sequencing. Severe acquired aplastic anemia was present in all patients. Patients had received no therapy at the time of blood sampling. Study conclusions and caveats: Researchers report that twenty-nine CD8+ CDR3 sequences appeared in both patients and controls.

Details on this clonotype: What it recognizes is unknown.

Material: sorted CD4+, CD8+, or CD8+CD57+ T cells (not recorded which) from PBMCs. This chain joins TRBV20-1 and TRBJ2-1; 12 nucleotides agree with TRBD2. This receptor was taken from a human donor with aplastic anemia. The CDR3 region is CSARVGLAGTYEQFF. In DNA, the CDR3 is TGCAGTGCTAGAGTAGGACTAGCGGGAACCTATGAGCAGTTCTTC.